This paragraph covers one TCR beta chain sequence. Its antigen remains unknown. PCR was performed using 60 Vbeta and 13 Jbeta primers. TCRdb's table, derived via immunoSEQ multiplex PCR, lists solely in-frame clones and lacks some. The sample contains tens of thousands of clones, around 74% of which appear only once. The data belong to a study of cytomegalovirus exposure and HLA in healthy donors. Overall study findings and caveats: Follow-up analysis seemed to connect common viral pathogens with several of the most significant clusters identified.

The V gene's germline CDR1 is SGHRS and CDR2 YFSETQ. This CDR3 is built from 13 residues. V was shortened by 4 bases and J by 4 bases, with 12 bases between the two germline ends. The V gene is TRBV5-1, the J gene TRBJ2-7; possible D gene TRBD1, 6 bases. What was sequenced was PBMCs. The sequence was collected from a young man in good health and CMV-seropositive. The CDR3 sequence is CASSQGQKYEQYF. The CDR3 coding sequence is TGCGCCAGCAGCCAAGGACAGAAATACGAGCAGTACTTC.